This is a list of T cell receptor beta chains from one sample in a study of human T cells and chemical hapten exposure. MiXCR, applied by TCRdb to the RACE reads, yields one record per CDR3 protein. The data contain tens of thousands of distinct CDR3 sequences, about 7% of them singletons. Specimen: whole blood, collected in connection with sensitization to the hapten diphenylcyclopropenone (DPC). Source of these receptors: a woman younger than 45 with alopecia areata. Some clones in this sample may be carry-over from other donors' samples. Both conserved end residues are part of each CDR3. The D gene is left open where the match is weak. Expanded clones get a size class; other rows say once, few or many, or leave the size out.

d_call: -
j_call: TRBJ2-3
clone_size: many
v_call: TRBV7-9
cdr3_nt: TGTGCCAGCAGCTTAAAGAGTACAGATACGCAGTATTTT
cdr3_aa: CASSLKSTDTQYF

d_call: -
j_call: TRBJ2-7
clone_size: many
v_call: TRBV11-2
cdr3_nt: TGTGCCAGCAGCCACCCCTGGGCAGGGAGCTCCTACGAGCAGTACTTC
cdr3_aa: CASSHPWAGSSYEQYF

d_call: -
j_call: TRBJ1-1
clone_size: many
v_call: TRBV6-5
cdr3_nt: TGTGCCAGCAGCCCAACGTGGGGTTCTGAAGCTTTCTTT
cdr3_aa: CASSPTWGSEAFF

d_call: -
j_call: TRBJ2-1
clone_size: many
v_call: TRBV18
cdr3_nt: TGTGCCAGCTCACCACCGAGTCTCCTAGGGGAGGATGAGCAGTTCTTC
cdr3_aa: CASSPPSLLGEDEQFF

d_call: -
j_call: TRBJ1-1
clone_size: many
v_call: TRBV7-9
cdr3_nt: TGTGCCAGCAGCTTACTAGCGGGGAACACTGAAGCTTTCTTT
cdr3_aa: CASSLLAGNTEAFF

d_call: -
j_call: TRBJ1-6
clone_size: many
v_call: TRBV2
cdr3_nt: TGTGCCAGCTTGCGGACTTGGAATTCACCCCTCCACTTT
cdr3_aa: CASLRTWNSPLHF

d_call: TRBD2
j_call: TRBJ2-3
clone_size: many
v_call: TRBV20-1
cdr3_nt: TGCAGTGCTAGATCGGGACTAGCGGGGTCGCAGACAGATACGCAGTATTTT
cdr3_aa: CSARSGLAGSQTDTQYF

d_call: -
j_call: TRBJ1-5
clone_size: -
v_call: TRBV4-1
cdr3_nt: TGCGCCAGCAGCCAGGTCTTCAGAGACACCTCGGGTCAGCCCCAGCATTTT
cdr3_aa: CASSQVFRDTSGQPQHF

d_call: -
j_call: TRBJ2-5
clone_size: many
v_call: TRBV3-1
cdr3_nt: TGTGCCAGCAGCCAAGAGTCGGGGACCCTCCAAGAGACCCAGTACTTC
cdr3_aa: CASSQESGTLQETQYF

d_call: TRBD1
j_call: TRBJ1-2
clone_size: few
v_call: TRBV6-5
cdr3_nt: TGTGCCAGCAGAAGACAGGGGGATGGCTACACCTTC
cdr3_aa: CASRRQGDGYTF

d_call: TRBD1
j_call: TRBJ1-1
clone_size: many
v_call: TRBV20-1
cdr3_nt: TGCAGTGCTAGCAGGCCTTTAGGGACAGGGAGAGGTGAAGCTTTCTTT
cdr3_aa: CSASRPLGTGRGEAFF

d_call: TRBD2
j_call: TRBJ2-3
clone_size: many
v_call: TRBV12-3/TRBV12-4
cdr3_nt: TGTGCCAGCAGCCGCAGCGGGGGGACGAGCACAGATACGCAGTATTTT
cdr3_aa: CASSRSGGTSTDTQYF

d_call: -
j_call: TRBJ1-1
clone_size: few
v_call: TRBV20-1
cdr3_nt: TGCAGTGCTATTTTGGGTACAGTGAACACTGAAGCTTTCTTT
cdr3_aa: CSAILGTVNTEAFF

d_call: -
j_call: TRBJ1-1
clone_size: many
v_call: TRBV7-3
cdr3_nt: TGTGCCAGCAGGACACAGGAGAACACTGAAGCTTTCTTT
cdr3_aa: CASRTQENTEAFF

d_call: -
j_call: TRBJ2-7
clone_size: many
v_call: TRBV2
cdr3_nt: TGTGCCAGCAGTGGACAGACCCTAATTCTCGAGCAGTACTTC
cdr3_aa: CASSGQTLILEQYF

d_call: -
j_call: TRBJ1-2
clone_size: many
v_call: TRBV27
cdr3_nt: TGTGCCAGCAGTTTATCAGAAAGCTATGGCTACACCTTC
cdr3_aa: CASSLSESYGYTF

d_call: TRBD1
j_call: TRBJ1-4
clone_size: -
v_call: TRBV2
cdr3_nt: TGTGCCAGCAACCAGGGGGCGACTGAAAAACTGTTTTTT
cdr3_aa: CASNQGATEKLFF

d_call: -
j_call: TRBJ2-3
clone_size: many
v_call: TRBV6-4
cdr3_nt: TGTGCCAGCAGTGACTCGGTAGGGGCCACAGATACGCAGTATTTT
cdr3_aa: CASSDSVGATDTQYF

d_call: -
j_call: TRBJ1-2
clone_size: many
v_call: TRBV27
cdr3_nt: TGTGCCAGCAGTTTTCTACAGGGAGGAGGCTACACCTTC
cdr3_aa: CASSFLQGGGYTF

d_call: -
j_call: TRBJ2-7
clone_size: many
v_call: TRBV12-3/TRBV12-4
cdr3_nt: TGTGCCAGCAGTTCTACATCGGGGGGCAACGAGCAGTACTTC
cdr3_aa: CASSSTSGGNEQYF

d_call: -
j_call: TRBJ1-2
clone_size: few
v_call: TRBV20-1
cdr3_nt: TGCAGTGCTCCCGATCCCAGGCCCGGGTATGGCTACACCTTC
cdr3_aa: CSAPDPRPGYGYTF

d_call: -
j_call: TRBJ1-1
clone_size: many
v_call: TRBV6-1
cdr3_nt: TGTGCCAGCAGTGTTCAGGGAGGGGGCACTGAAGCTTTCTTT
cdr3_aa: CASSVQGGGTEAFF

d_call: -
j_call: TRBJ2-7
clone_size: many
v_call: TRBV7-3
cdr3_nt: TGTGCCAGCAGCTTAGGGAGGGCAGGGGCCTACGAGCAGTACTTC
cdr3_aa: CASSLGRAGAYEQYF

d_call: TRBD2
j_call: TRBJ2-1
clone_size: few
v_call: TRBV25-1
cdr3_nt: TGTGCCAGCAGTGCACCCGGGGTAGCGGGGTTCGGCAATGAGCAGTTCTTC
cdr3_aa: CASSAPGVAGFGNEQFF

d_call: TRBD1
j_call: TRBJ2-7
clone_size: many
v_call: TRBV20-1
cdr3_nt: TGCAGTGCCGTAACAGGGGGTTCGGGCGAGCAGTACTTC
cdr3_aa: CSAVTGGSGEQYF

d_call: -
j_call: TRBJ2-7
clone_size: many
v_call: TRBV20-1
cdr3_nt: TGCAGTGCTAATTGGGGAAACGAGCAGTACTTC
cdr3_aa: CSANWGNEQYF

d_call: -
j_call: TRBJ1-5
clone_size: many
v_call: TRBV6-1
cdr3_nt: TGTGCCAGCAGTGTCTCCCTTAGGCAGCCCCAGCATTTT
cdr3_aa: CASSVSLRQPQHF

d_call: -
j_call: TRBJ1-1
clone_size: many
v_call: TRBV6-5
cdr3_nt: TGTGCCAGCAAGCTACGGGAAGGCGGATTCACTGAAGCTTTCTTT
cdr3_aa: CASKLREGGFTEAFF

d_call: TRBD2
j_call: TRBJ2-5
clone_size: many
v_call: TRBV6-5
cdr3_nt: TGTGCCAGCAGTTACTCGATGGTAGCGGGGGCACAAGAGACCCAGTACTTC
cdr3_aa: CASSYSMVAGAQETQYF

d_call: -
j_call: TRBJ2-6
clone_size: many
v_call: TRBV7-3
cdr3_nt: TGTGCCAGCAGCTTAACGGGGGATTTCGGGGCCAACGTCCTGACTTTC
cdr3_aa: CASSLTGDFGANVLTF

d_call: TRBD1
j_call: TRBJ1-2
clone_size: many
v_call: TRBV6-5
cdr3_nt: TGTGCCAGCAGTTACTCGATTACCGGGACAGGGTACTATGGCTACACCTTC
cdr3_aa: CASSYSITGTGYYGYTF

d_call: TRBD2
j_call: TRBJ2-2
clone_size: many
v_call: TRBV12-3/TRBV12-4
cdr3_nt: TGTGCCAGCAGCCCCACTAGCGGGGGGATCACCGGGGAGCTGTTTTTT
cdr3_aa: CASSPTSGGITGELFF

d_call: -
j_call: TRBJ1-2
clone_size: many
v_call: TRBV6-6
cdr3_nt: TGTGCCAGCAGACTGGCGCAGGAGTATGGCTACACCTTC
cdr3_aa: CASRLAQEYGYTF

d_call: TRBD1
j_call: TRBJ1-5
clone_size: many
v_call: TRBV7-2
cdr3_nt: TGTGCCAGCAGCTCCCCAGGGGACAGGCCTGGCGCTTATAGCAATCAGCCCCAGCATTTT
cdr3_aa: CASSSPGDRPGAYSNQPQHF

d_call: TRBD1
j_call: TRBJ1-1
clone_size: many
v_call: TRBV27
cdr3_nt: TGTGCCAGCAGACCGGTAGACAGGGCCTCCTCCACTGAAGCTTTCTTT
cdr3_aa: CASRPVDRASSTEAFF

d_call: -
j_call: TRBJ1-6
clone_size: many
v_call: TRBV6-5
cdr3_nt: TGTGCCAGCAGTTACGATGAGTCGACTTCACCCCTCCACTTT
cdr3_aa: CASSYDESTSPLHF

d_call: TRBD1
j_call: TRBJ2-7
clone_size: many
v_call: TRBV27
cdr3_nt: TGTGCCAGCAGTTTGGGACAGACCTTCTACGAGCAGTACTTC
cdr3_aa: CASSLGQTFYEQYF

d_call: -
j_call: TRBJ1-5
clone_size: -
v_call: TRBV6-6
cdr3_nt: TGTGCCAGCAGTTATCATTCCGGGATAGGGCATCAGCCCCAGCATTTT
cdr3_aa: CASSYHSGIGHQPQHF

d_call: -
j_call: TRBJ1-4
clone_size: many
v_call: TRBV13
cdr3_nt: TGTGCCAGCAGCTTGAGGGATACTAATGAAAAACTGTTTTTT
cdr3_aa: CASSLRDTNEKLFF

d_call: -
j_call: TRBJ1-3
clone_size: many
v_call: TRBV6-5
cdr3_nt: TGTGCCAGCAGTTACTCGTCGGGAAGAACTGGAAACACCATATATTTT
cdr3_aa: CASSYSSGRTGNTIYF

d_call: -
j_call: TRBJ1-1
clone_size: many
v_call: TRBV6-1
cdr3_nt: TGTGCCAGCAGAAAGGGGACCTTGAACACTGAAGCTTTCTTT
cdr3_aa: CASRKGTLNTEAFF

d_call: -
j_call: TRBJ2-7
clone_size: many
v_call: TRBV6-5
cdr3_nt: TGTGCCAGCAGGACGGACAGTTTGACCTACGAGCAGTACTTC
cdr3_aa: CASRTDSLTYEQYF

d_call: -
j_call: TRBJ2-7
clone_size: -
v_call: TRBV5-1
cdr3_nt: TGCGCCAGCAGCTTGGCAGGGACAAGAGTCTACGAGCAGTACTTC
cdr3_aa: CASSLAGTRVYEQYF

d_call: -
j_call: TRBJ1-2
clone_size: many
v_call: TRBV12-3/TRBV12-4
cdr3_nt: TGTGCCAGCAGTTTGCAGTATTCTAACTATGGCTACACCTTC
cdr3_aa: CASSLQYSNYGYTF

d_call: TRBD2
j_call: TRBJ2-3
clone_size: once
v_call: TRBV6-6
cdr3_nt: TGTGCCAGCAGCTGGACTAGCGGGAGAACCACAGATACGCAGTATTTT
cdr3_aa: CASSWTSGRTTDTQYF

d_call: -
j_call: TRBJ2-1
clone_size: many
v_call: TRBV20-1
cdr3_nt: TGCAGTGCTGAAAACAGGGATCCCTACAATGAGCAGTTCTTC
cdr3_aa: CSAENRDPYNEQFF